Presented here are 27 T cell receptor beta chains from one specimen sequenced in a study of T cell repertoires in cytomegalovirus infection. MiXCR was run by TCRdb on the reads, yielding one entry per CDR3 protein. The sample shows about 300,000 distinct CDR3 sequences, roughly a tenth of them seen only once. Sequencing used PBMCs. These receptors were obtained from a human donor in good health (CMV status not recorded). Some clones in this sample may be carry-over from other donors' samples.

This sequence joins TRBV29-1 and TRBJ2-3; the D is unclear. Trimming removed 7 bases at V and 0 bases at J, with 14 bases between. From germline, CDR1 is SQVTM and CDR2 ANQGSEA. The CDR3 covers 14 residues. CDR3 DNA: TGCAGCGCCGGACGGATATCTAGCACAGATACGCAGTATTTT. Translated, it gives CSAGRISSTDTQYF.

The gene calls are TRBV20-1 and TRBJ1-1; D is unresolved. The CDR3 runs 15 residues. V dropped 0 bases and J dropped 2 bases, with 13 bases sitting between them. Germline CDR1 is DFQATT and CDR2 is SNEGSKA (reference sequence). The CDR3 nucleotides are TGCAGTGCTAGAGACCCTTTGACGGGAAACACTGAAGCTTTCTTT. This encodes CSARDPLTGNTEAFF.

This clonotype was counted many times. This chain connects TRBV7-2 to TRBJ1-4; 7 nucleotides agree with TRBD1. Trimming cost V 5 bases and J 2 bases; bases outside gene matches: 2. This CDR3 region has 14 residues. Per germline, CDR1 SGHTA and CDR2 FQGNSA. CDR3: CASSLRGTNEKLFF. The CDR3 coding sequence is TGTGCCAGCAGCCTCAGGGGGACTAATGAAAAACTGTTTTTT.

The CDR3 DNA is TGTGCCAGTAGTATATTCGGCTCTAATGAAAAACTGTTTTTT. It encodes CASSIFGSNEKLFF. The rearrangement joins TRBV19 to TRBJ1-4; D uncertain. CDR1 is LNHDA, CDR2 SQIVND, per germline (reference sequence). V was clipped by 2 bases and J by 3 bases, with 7 bases between them. The CDR3 is made up of 14 amino acids.

The V and J genes are TRBV4-2 and TRBJ2-7; 9 nucleotides agree with TRBD1. CDR1 and CDR2 from the germline V gene are LGHNA and YNFKEQ. CDR3 length equals 15 residues. J gave up 2 bases and V 1 base, and 3 bases lay outside the gene matches. This CDR3 is CASSQARTGAYEQYF. The CDR3 DNA follows: TGTGCCAGCAGCCAAGCCCGGACAGGGGCCTACGAGCAGTACTTC.

This clonotype showed up just a few times. The chain links TRBV7-2 to TRBJ1-1; the D is unclear. Trimming removed 5 bases from V and 5 bases from J, with 18 bases in between. Germline assignment: CDR1 SGHTA and CDR2 FQGNSA. The CDR3 has 15 amino acids. This CDR3 reads CASSERAASGTEAFF. The CDR3 DNA sequence: TGTGCCAGCAGCGAAAGGGCAGCCAGCGGAACTGAAGCTTTCTTT.

This clonotype was seen many times. The chain links TRBV6-5 to TRBJ2-3; 8 nucleotides line up with TRBD1. V trimming: 2 bases; J trimming: 0 bases; junction bases outside the gene matches: 4. CDR1 and CDR2 (germline): MNHEY, SVGAGI. The CDR3 runs to 16 residues. The CDR3 loop is CASSYIRTGSTDTQYF. Here the CDR3 DNA reads TGTGCCAGCAGTTACATCCGGACAGGGAGCACAGATACGCAGTATTTT.

This clonotype was detected ten times or more. This chain joins TRBV7-3 and TRBJ1-1; 10 bases line up with TRBD1. CDR1 and CDR2 from the germline V gene are SGHTA and FQGTGA. The CDR3 is made up of 15 amino acids. The J segment lost 6 bases and the V segment lost 4 bases, leaving 8 bases of the junction unmatched. Written as DNA, the CDR3 is TGTGCCAGCAGCTCCTACCCCGGACAGGGGGCTGAAGCTTTCTTT. This codes for CASSSYPGQGAEAFF. Full variable domain (outside the CDR3, taken from reference TRBV7-3 and TRBJ1-1): GAGVSQTPSNKVTEKGKYVELRCDPISGHTALYWYRQSLGQGPEFLIYFQGTGAADDSGLPNDRFFAVRPEGSVSTLKIQRTERGDSAVYLCASSSYPGQGAEAFFGQGTRLTVV.

The table lists this clonotype with many counts. The chain uses TRBV7-2 and TRBJ2-1; D call uncertain. This CDR3 is 14 amino acids long. The germline V and J ends were trimmed by 5 bases and 6 bases, with 14 bases remaining between them. Germline V gene data show CDR1 as SGHTA and CDR2 as FQGNSA. CDR3 sequence (DNA): TGTGCCAGCAGCCCGGGCCCCGCATCCAATGAGCAGTTCTTC. Its translation: CASSPGPASNEQFF.

This clonotype was counted ten times or more. The V gene is TRBV7-9, the J gene TRBJ1-2, with D perhaps matching TRBD1 (5 bases). CDR3 length: 15 residues. V was pared by 1 base and J by 2 bases, with 11 bases between. Germline lookup yields CDR1 SEHNR and CDR2 FQNEAQ (reference sequence). This CDR3 reads CASSLERGPNYGYTF. Written as DNA, the CDR3 is TGTGCCAGCAGCTTAGAGCGGGGACCGAACTATGGCTACACCTTC.

This clonotype occurred a few times. The V call is TRBV28, the J call TRBJ1-2; no definite D call. Trimming shortened V by 8 bases and J by 0 bases, and 7 bases separated the two germline ends. The CDR3 covers 12 residues. The V gene's germline CDR1 is MDHEN and CDR2 SYDVKM. The CDR3 sequence is CASGSANYGYTF. The CDR3 region has the DNA TGTGCCAGCGGTTCAGCTAACTATGGCTACACCTTC.

This clonotype was picked up many times. The genes are TRBV6-4 and TRBJ2-3, with TRBD2 as a possible D gene (6 bases). Trimming stripped 6 bases from V and 8 bases from J, with 15 bases between. Germline V gives CDR1 MRHNA, CDR2 SNTAGT. This CDR3 is built from 13 residues. As DNA, the CDR3 is TGTGCCAGCAGCCCGACTAGGTTTGGTACGCAGTATTTT. Its protein is CASSPTRFGTQYF.

This clonotype was counted many times. The chain links TRBV4-1 to TRBJ2-1, with D perhaps matching TRBD2 (5 bases). The CDR3 consists of 15 residues. Trimming took off 0 bases at V and 4 bases at J, with 10 bases between the two ends. Germline CDR1 reads MGHRA; CDR2 reads YSYEKL. The CDR3 sequence: CASSQEPPGYNEQFF. The CDR3 DNA sequence: TGCGCCAGCAGCCAAGAACCACCGGGGTACAATGAGCAGTTCTTC.

This clonotype was counted ten times or more. V is TRBV10-3 and J is TRBJ1-2; TRBD1 agrees at 12 bases. This CDR3 has 13 amino acids. From germline, CDR1 is ENHRY and CDR2 SYGVKD. V lost 10 bases, J lost 8 bases, and 8 bases stayed unmatched. CDR3 residues: CATGTGGLRGYTF. Here the CDR3 DNA reads TGTGCCACCGGGACAGGGGGCCTCCGGGGCTACACCTTC.

The V and J genes are TRBV29-1 and TRBJ2-7; D not resolved. CDR3 length: 11 residues. Germline loops: CDR1 SQVTM, CDR2 ANQGSEA. V lost 5 bases, J lost 1 base, and 6 bases lay in between. This CDR3 is CSVSESYEQYF. CDR3 nucleotides: TGCAGCGTTAGCGAGTCCTACGAGCAGTACTTC.

This clonotype was detected a few times. The V call is TRBV20-1, the J call TRBJ2-7; D call uncertain. This CDR3 is built from 14 residues. CDR1 is DFQATT and CDR2 is SNEGSKA in the germline V gene (reference sequence). V was shortened by 0 bases and J by 6 bases, with 15 bases between the two germline ends. CDR3 in DNA: TGCAGTGCTAGAGAGCCCCGCTATTCCGGCGAGCAGTACTTC. Translated, it gives CSAREPRYSGEQYF.

V usage is TRBV20-1 and J usage is TRBJ2-7, with TRBD2 matching over 9 bases. The junction had 11 bases not matched to a gene; V was cut back by 3 bases and J by 2 bases. The germline V gene encodes CDR1 DFQATT and CDR2 SNEGSKA (reference sequence). The CDR3 has 16 residues. CDR3 nucleotide sequence: TGCAGTGCTAGTCCCAGCGGGGGGCCCGGGGCCTACGAGCAGTACTTC. Residues: CSASPSGGPGAYEQYF.

The J gene is TRBJ1-2, the V gene TRBV29-1; no clear D gene. Germline V gene lookup returns CDR1 SQVTM and CDR2 ANQGSEA. The CDR3 totals 10 residues. Trimming cost V 3 bases and J 8 bases, with 7 bases left between them. As DNA, the CDR3 is TGCAGCGTTGAGGGTCCCGGCTACACCTTC. Encoded protein: CSVEGPGYTF.

This clonotype appeared many times. This chain uses TRBV7-9 with TRBJ2-1; 10 bases match TRBD1. The CDR3 sequence is 15 residues long. Germline lookup yields CDR1 SEHNR and CDR2 FQNEAQ (reference sequence). V gave up 9 bases and J gave up 9 bases; unmatched junction bases: 14. Written as DNA, the CDR3 is TGTGCCAGTCAAGGGGGACAGGGGTTTATCACTGAGCAGTTCTTC. Protein sequence: CASQGGQGFITEQFF. Combining the CDR3 with reference TRBV7-9 and TRBJ2-1 gives the whole variable domain DTGVSQNPRHKITKRGQNVTFRCDPISEHNRLYWYRQTLGQGPEFLTYFQNEAQLEKSRLLSDRFSAERPKGSFSTLEIQRTEQGDSAMYLCASQGGQGFITEQFFGPGTRLTVL.

V is TRBV7-9 and J is TRBJ2-6; weak D call: TRBD1 (5 bases). Trimming took off 0 bases at V and 2 bases at J, with 8 bases between the two ends. There are 16 residues in the CDR3. CDR1 is SEHNR and CDR2 is FQNEAQ in the germline V gene (reference sequence). DNA for the CDR3: TGTGCCAGCAGCTTAGCGCAAGGGGCTGGGGCCAACGTCCTGACTTTC. Protein sequence: CASSLAQGAGANVLTF. Supplemented by reference TRBV7-9 and TRBJ2-6, the full variable domain reads DTGVSQNPRHKITKRGQNVTFRCDPISEHNRLYWYRQTLGQGPEFLTYFQNEAQLEKSRLLSDRFSAERPKGSFSTLEIQRTEQGDSAMYLCASSLAQGAGANVLTFGAGSRLTVL.

This clonotype was seen at least ten times. The chain employs TRBV28 and TRBJ2-2; tentatively, D is TRBD2 (7 bases). The germline V and J ends were trimmed by 2 bases and 4 bases, with 11 bases remaining between them. The CDR3 runs to 15 residues. Per the germline V gene, CDR1 is MDHEN and CDR2 is SYDVKM. The CDR3 loop reads CASSLGGGPTGELFF. In DNA, the CDR3 is TGTGCCAGCAGTTTAGGGGGGGGGCCCACCGGGGAGCTGTTTTTT.

This clonotype occurred many times. This chain links TRBV5-1 with TRBJ1-1, with D perhaps TRBD1 (5 bases). The CDR3 contains 15 residues. The germline V gene has CDR1 SGHRS and CDR2 YFSETQ. Trimming removed 4 bases from V and 5 bases from J, with 18 bases in between. The CDR3 DNA reads as TGCGCCAGCAGCGCCGGACAAGGGATGGGGACTGAAGCTTTCTTT. It yields the protein CASSAGQGMGTEAFF. Together with reference TRBV5-1 and TRBJ1-1, the CDR3 gives the full variable domain: KAGVTQTPRYLIKTRGQQVTLSCSPISGHRSVSWYQQTPGQGLQFLFEYFSETQRNKGNFPGRFSGRQFSNSRSEMNVSTLELGDSALYLCASSAGQGMGTEAFFGQGTRLTVV.

This clonotype was picked up many times. J is TRBJ2-7 and V is TRBV12-3 or TRBV12-4; D perhaps matches TRBD1 (5 bases). The CDR3 is made up of 17 amino acids. V dropped 5 bases and J dropped 0 bases, with 20 bases sitting between them. The CDR3 DNA reads as TGTGCCAGCAGTCTCACCTCAGGGTACCCTTCCTCCTACGAGCAGTACTTC. This encodes CASSLTSGYPSSYEQYF.

The table lists this clonotype with many counts. This chain uses TRBV7-9 with TRBJ2-7; no clear D gene. Germline CDR1 is SEHNR and CDR2 is FQNEAQ (reference sequence). The CDR3 length is 12 residues. V lost 1 base, J lost 6 bases, and 7 bases lay in between. In nucleotides, the CDR3 is TGTGCCAGCAGCTTAGGGCTCCTCGAGCAGTACTTC. Its translation is CASSLGLLEQYF.

This clonotype was observed many times. V gene TRBV4-1 combines with J gene TRBJ2-1; 10 bases are a match to TRBD1. The CDR3 has 14 amino acids. Germline V gene lookup returns CDR1 MGHRA and CDR2 YSYEKL. V dropped 1 base and J dropped 9; count of bases not matched to a gene: 3. DNA for the CDR3: TGCGCCAGCAGCCAAGCGACAGGGGGCGGTGAGCAGTTCTTC. It translates to CASSQATGGGEQFF.

Turning to this clonotype: One base away lies a much larger clone, so this may be a sequencing read error. The chain couples TRBV10-1 to TRBJ2-2; tentative D call: TRBD2 (6 bases). V gave up 3 bases and J gave up 5 bases, with 16 bases separating them. The germline V gene has CDR1 WNHNN and CDR2 SYGVQD (reference sequence). The CDR3 runs to 16 residues. The chain's CDR3 is CASSDPVVRGTGELFF. The CDR3 DNA reads as TGCGCCAGCAGTGACCCAGTGGTCCGGGGGACCGGGGAGCTGTTTTTT.

The chain recombines TRBV29-1 with TRBJ1-1, with a weak D call TRBD1 (5 bases). The V gene lost 6 bases and the J gene lost 3 bases, with 17 bases spanning the gap. Germline V CDR1 and CDR2: SQVTM, ANQGSEA. CDR3 size: 14 residues. The CDR3: CSVARDSKDTEAFF. As DNA, the CDR3 is TGCAGCGTCGCCCGGGACTCGAAGGACACTGAAGCTTTCTTT.